The next 10 T cell receptor beta chains were all read from a single sample in a study of T-cell reconstitution after alpha-beta-depleted transplantation in children. Unique molecular identifiers were used to barcode this TCRbeta library. Via MiXCR, TCRdb re-called the PCR reads, giving one row per CDR3 protein. The sample records about 200,000 distinct CDR3 sequences, approximately 7% being singletons. Sequencing used PBMCs, obtained before TCRalphabeta/CD19-depleted stem cell transplant. The receptors derive from a boy aged 2 to 9 with acute lymphoblastic leukemia, due to receive a stem cell transplant.

This clonotype was counted ten times or more. The chain joins TRBV7-9 to TRBJ2-5, with D possibly called TRBD1 or TRBD2 (6 bases each). V shed 5 bases and J shed 5 bases, with 12 bases lying between them. Germline V gene sequence: CDR1 SEHNR, CDR2 FQNEAQ (reference sequence). This CDR3 region has 13 residues. The CDR3 spells CASSGGPGETQYF. The CDR3 DNA follows: TGTGCCAGCAGCGGGGGGCCTGGGGAGACCCAGTACTTC.

This clonotype was detected many times. The chain has TRBV28 and TRBJ2-7; unclear D gene. V was shortened by 3 bases and J by 3 bases, with 12 bases between the two germline ends. Germline V lookup: CDR1 MDHEN, CDR2 SYDVKM. The CDR3 is 14 residues long. The CDR3 protein is CASSLFGFIYEQYF. Here the CDR3 DNA reads TGTGCCAGCAGTTTGTTTGGGTTTATCTACGAGCAGTACTTC.

In this sample, this clonotype turned up many times. The gene calls are TRBV20-1 and TRBJ2-7; TRBD1 aligns across 8 bases. CDR1 is DFQATT and CDR2 is SNEGSKA in the germline V gene (reference sequence). V was clipped by 5 bases and J by 2 bases; unmatched bases: 11. The CDR3 contains 15 residues. The CDR3 coding sequence is TGCAGTGCTGGCGAACCCCGACAGGGGACCTACGAGCAGTACTTC. As protein: CSAGEPRQGTYEQYF.

This clonotype was detected a few times. This rearrangement joins TRBV7-2 to TRBJ2-5; D not resolved. CDR3 length: 14 amino acids. The germline V gene has CDR1 SGHTA and CDR2 FQGNSA. The V and J ends lost 6 bases and 5 bases respectively, with 16 bases between them. The CDR3: CASSPLGYGETQYF. The CDR3 region has the DNA TGTGCCAGCAGTCCATTAGGGTATGGGGAGACCCAGTACTTC.

This clonotype was picked up a small number of times. V gene TRBV24-1 combines with J gene TRBJ2-1; 8 bases match TRBD2. V shed 4 bases and J 7 bases; nucleotides not matched to a gene: 8. This CDR3 spans 15 amino acids. The germline CDR1 and CDR2 sequences are KGHDR and SFDVKD. In DNA, the CDR3 is TGTGCCACCAGTGACATTCGACTAGCGCAAAATGAGCAGTTCTTC. Protein sequence: CATSDIRLAQNEQFF.

The table lists this clonotype with many counts. J is TRBJ2-1 and V is TRBV7-9; TRBD2 matches at 12 bases. The CDR3 consists of 17 residues. Per germline, CDR1 SEHNR and CDR2 FQNEAQ (reference sequence). The V and J ends lost 4 bases and 2 bases, in that order; junction bases with no gene match: 6. DNA for the CDR3: TGTGCCAGCAGCTACACGAGGACTAGCGGGACCTACAATGAGCAGTTCTTC. Translating it yields CASSYTRTSGTYNEQFF.

This chain links TRBV6-5 with TRBJ2-3; 10 positions agree with TRBD2. There are 18 residues in the CDR3. V gave up 0 bases and J gave up 0 bases; unmatched junction bases: 6. Per the germline V gene, CDR1 is MNHEY and CDR2 is SVGAGI. The CDR3 reads CASSYSRQRGGSTDTQYF. As DNA, the CDR3 is TGTGCCAGCAGTTACTCGAGGCAGCGGGGGGGTAGCACAGATACGCAGTATTTT.

The chain combines TRBV28 with TRBJ1-1; 9 nucleotides line up with TRBD1. Germline loops: CDR1 MDHEN, CDR2 SYDVKM. Trimming cost V 7 bases and J 3 bases; bases outside gene matches: 9. The CDR3 runs to 15 residues. The CDR3 reads CASNGDREGDTEAFF. For the CDR3, the DNA is TGTGCCAGCAATGGGGACAGGGAAGGAGACACTGAAGCTTTCTTT.

In this sample, this clonotype turned up many times. The genes are TRBV29-1 and TRBJ1-1; D unresolved. Trimming stripped 5 bases from V and 6 bases from J, with 10 bases between. Germline lookup yields CDR1 SQVTM and CDR2 ANQGSEA. This CDR3 is built from 11 residues. The CDR3 spells CSVISGPEAFF. CDR3 DNA sequence: TGCAGCGTTATTTCAGGACCTGAAGCTTTCTTT.

This clonotype was observed a handful of times. The chain combines TRBV10-2 with TRBJ2-4; TRBD1 might be the D (5 bases). Trimming shortened V by 10 bases and J by 2 bases, and 12 bases separated the two germline ends. CDR1 is WSHSY, CDR2 SAAADI, per germline. There are 13 residues in the CDR3. The CDR3 loop is CAIKDRTKNIQYF. CDR3 in DNA: TGCGCCATCAAAGACAGAACCAAAAACATTCAGTACTTC.